This T cell receptor (beta chain) was sequenced during a study of T-cell memory formation after mild COVID-19. Overall study findings and caveats: Of the contracting clones, CD4+ ones lay mainly in CM and EM, and CD8+ ones in EMRA. Memory sampled before infection contained some responding clones, suggesting cross-reactive memory joined.

The CDR3 extends over 13 amino acids. Germline CDR1 and CDR2: SGHTA and FQGNSA. Trimming removed 5 bases at V and 8 bases at J, with 12 bases between. Via MiXCR, TCRdb re-called the 5' RACE reads, giving one row per CDR3 protein. The table lists about 350,000 distinct CDR3 sequences, roughly an eighth of them singletons. This clonotype was counted between two and nine times. The antigen is unknown. Sequencing input: PBMCs or a T cell subset sorted from them (not recorded which). The receptor comes from a man between 18 and 29 years old who had mild COVID-19 (a few samples of this study predate the infection). Cell type and time point are not known. The genes are TRBV7-2 and TRBJ1-4; tentatively, D is TRBD1 (5 bases). The CDR3 bases are TGTGCCAGCAGCCCCCAAGGGGCGGAAAAACTGTTTTTT. Translated: CASSPQGAEKLFF.